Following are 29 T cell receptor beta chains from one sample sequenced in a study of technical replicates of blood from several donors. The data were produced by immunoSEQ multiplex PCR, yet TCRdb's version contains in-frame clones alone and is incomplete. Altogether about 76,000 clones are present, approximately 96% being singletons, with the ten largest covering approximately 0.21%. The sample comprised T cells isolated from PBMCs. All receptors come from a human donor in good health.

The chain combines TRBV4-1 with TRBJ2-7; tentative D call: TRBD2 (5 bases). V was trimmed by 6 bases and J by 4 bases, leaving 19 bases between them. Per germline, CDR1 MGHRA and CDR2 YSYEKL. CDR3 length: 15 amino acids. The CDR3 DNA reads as TGCGCCAGCAGTCCCCCGGCGGGTTATCCGTACGAGCAGTACTTC. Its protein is CASSPPAGYPYEQYF.

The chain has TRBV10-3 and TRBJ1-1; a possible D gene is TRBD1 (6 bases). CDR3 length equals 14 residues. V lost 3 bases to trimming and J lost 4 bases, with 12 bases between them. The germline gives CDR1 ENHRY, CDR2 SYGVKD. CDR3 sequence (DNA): TGTGCCATCAGTGACCTCGGCAGGGGCACTGAAGCTTTCTTT. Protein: CAISDLGRGTEAFF.

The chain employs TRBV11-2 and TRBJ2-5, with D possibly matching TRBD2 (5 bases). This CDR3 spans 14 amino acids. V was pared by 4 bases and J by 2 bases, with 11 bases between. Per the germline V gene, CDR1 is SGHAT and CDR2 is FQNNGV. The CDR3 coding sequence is TGTGCCAGCAGCTACGATGGCGGGCAAGAGACCCAGTACTTC. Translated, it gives CASSYDGGQETQYF.

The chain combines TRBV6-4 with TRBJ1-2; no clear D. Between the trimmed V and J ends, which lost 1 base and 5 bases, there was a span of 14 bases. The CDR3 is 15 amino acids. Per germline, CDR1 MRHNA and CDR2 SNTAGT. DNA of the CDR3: TGTGCCAGCAGTGACTTCGGTGGGAGGGCTTATGGCTACACCTTC. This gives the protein CASSDFGGRAYGYTF.

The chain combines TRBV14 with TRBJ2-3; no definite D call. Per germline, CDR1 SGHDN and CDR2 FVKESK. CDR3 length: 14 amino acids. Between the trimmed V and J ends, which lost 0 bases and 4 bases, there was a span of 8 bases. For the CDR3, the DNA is TGTGCCAGCAGCCAAGATCGCGTGGCAGATACGCAGTATTTT. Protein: CASSQDRVADTQYF. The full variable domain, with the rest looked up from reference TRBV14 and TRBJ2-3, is EAGVTQFPSHSVIEKGQTVTLRCDPISGHDNLYWYRRVMGKEIKFLLHFVKESKQDESGMPNNRFLAERTGGTYSTLKVQPAELEDSGVYFCASSQDRVADTQYFGPGTRLTVL.

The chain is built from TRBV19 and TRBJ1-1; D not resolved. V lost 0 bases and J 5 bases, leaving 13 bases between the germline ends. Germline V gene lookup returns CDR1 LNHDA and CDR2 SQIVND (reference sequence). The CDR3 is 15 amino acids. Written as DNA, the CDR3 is TGTGCCAGTAGTATAGATAGAGGGAGGGAGACTGAAGCTTTCTTT. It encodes CASSIDRGRETEAFF. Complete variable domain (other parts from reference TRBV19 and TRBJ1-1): DGGITQSPKYLFRKEGQNVTLSCEQNLNHDAMYWYRQDPGQGLRLIYYSQIVNDFQKGDIAEGYSVSREKKESFPLTVTSAQKNPTAFYLCASSIDRGRETEAFFGQGTRLTVV.

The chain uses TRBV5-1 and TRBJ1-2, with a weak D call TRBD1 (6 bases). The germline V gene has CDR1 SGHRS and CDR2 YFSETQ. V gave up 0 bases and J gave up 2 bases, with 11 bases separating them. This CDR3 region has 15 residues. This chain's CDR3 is CASSLDSGVNYGYTF. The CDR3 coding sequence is TGCGCCAGCAGCTTGGACTCAGGGGTAAACTATGGCTACACCTTC.

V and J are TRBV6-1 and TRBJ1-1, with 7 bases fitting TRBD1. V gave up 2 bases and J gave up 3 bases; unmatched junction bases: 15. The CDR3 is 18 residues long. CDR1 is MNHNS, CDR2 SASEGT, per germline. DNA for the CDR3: TGTGCCAGCAGTGAATTCGGACAGGTTGGGCCCGGGGACACTGAAGCTTTCTTT. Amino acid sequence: CASSEFGQVGPGDTEAFF.

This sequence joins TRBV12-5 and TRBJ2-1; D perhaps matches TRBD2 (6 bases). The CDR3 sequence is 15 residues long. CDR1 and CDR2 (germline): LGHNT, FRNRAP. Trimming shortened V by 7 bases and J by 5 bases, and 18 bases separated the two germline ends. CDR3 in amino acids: CASAALGGLNNEQFF. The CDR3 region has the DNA TGTGCTAGTGCCGCGCTAGGAGGGCTGAACAATGAGCAGTTCTTC.

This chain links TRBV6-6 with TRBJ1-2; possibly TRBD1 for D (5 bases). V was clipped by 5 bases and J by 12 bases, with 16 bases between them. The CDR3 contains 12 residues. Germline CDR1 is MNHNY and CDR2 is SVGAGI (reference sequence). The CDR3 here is CASSKQQDTNTF. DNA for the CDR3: TGTGCCAGCAGTAAGCAACAGGACACTAACACCTTC.

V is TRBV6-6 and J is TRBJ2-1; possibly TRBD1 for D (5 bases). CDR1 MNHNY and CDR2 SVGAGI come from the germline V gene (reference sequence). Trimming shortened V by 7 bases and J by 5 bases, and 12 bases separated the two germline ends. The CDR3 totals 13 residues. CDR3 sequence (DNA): TGTGCCAGCACCGGACAAGGGAACAATGAGCAGTTCTTC. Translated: CASTGQGNNEQFF.

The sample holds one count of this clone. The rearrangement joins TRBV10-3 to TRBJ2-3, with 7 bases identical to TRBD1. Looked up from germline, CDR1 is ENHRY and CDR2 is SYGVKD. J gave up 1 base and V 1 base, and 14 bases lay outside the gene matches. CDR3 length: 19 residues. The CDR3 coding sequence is TGTGCCATCAGTGAGTGGGGCGGACACAGGGGAAGAGGCACAGATACGCAGTATTTT. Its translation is CAISEWGGHRGRGTDTQYF.

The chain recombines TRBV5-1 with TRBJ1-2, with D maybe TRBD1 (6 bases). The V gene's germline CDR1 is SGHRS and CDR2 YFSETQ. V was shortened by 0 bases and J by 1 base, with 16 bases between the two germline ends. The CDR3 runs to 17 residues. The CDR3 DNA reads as TGCGCCAGCAGCTTGGCTCCGTGGGACACCAATAACTATGGCTACACCTTC. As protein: CASSLAPWDTNNYGYTF.

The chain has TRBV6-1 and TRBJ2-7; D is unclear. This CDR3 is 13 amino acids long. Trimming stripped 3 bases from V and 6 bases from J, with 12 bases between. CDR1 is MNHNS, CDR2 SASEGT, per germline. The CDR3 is CASSENIVFEQYF. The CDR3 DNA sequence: TGTGCCAGCAGTGAGAATATAGTCTTCGAGCAGTACTTC.

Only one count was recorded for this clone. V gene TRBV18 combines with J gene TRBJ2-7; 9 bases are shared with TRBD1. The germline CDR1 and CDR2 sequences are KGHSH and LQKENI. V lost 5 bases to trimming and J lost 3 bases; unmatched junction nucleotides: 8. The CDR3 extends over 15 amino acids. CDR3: CASSSTGTGLYEQYF. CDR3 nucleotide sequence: TGTGCCAGCTCATCAACCGGGACAGGGCTCTACGAGCAGTACTTC. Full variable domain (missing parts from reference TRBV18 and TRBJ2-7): NAGVMQNPRHLVRRRGQEARLRCSPMKGHSHVYWYRQLPEEGLKFMVYLQKENIIDESGMPKERFSAEFPKEGPSILRIQQVVRGDSAAYFCASSSTGTGLYEQYFGPGTRLTVT.

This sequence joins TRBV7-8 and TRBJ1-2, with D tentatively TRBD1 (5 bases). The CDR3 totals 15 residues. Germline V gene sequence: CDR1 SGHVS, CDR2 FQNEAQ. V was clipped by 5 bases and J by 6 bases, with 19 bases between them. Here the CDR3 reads CASSPDPGTGDGYTF. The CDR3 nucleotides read TGTGCCAGCAGCCCAGATCCTGGGACTGGGGATGGCTACACCTTC.

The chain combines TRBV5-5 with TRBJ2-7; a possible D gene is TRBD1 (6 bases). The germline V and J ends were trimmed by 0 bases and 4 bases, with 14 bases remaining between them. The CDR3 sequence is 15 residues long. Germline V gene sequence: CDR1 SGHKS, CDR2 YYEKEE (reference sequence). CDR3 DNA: TGTGCCAGCAGCTTGGAAACAGGGCTGATTTACGAGCAGTACTTC. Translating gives CASSLETGLIYEQYF.

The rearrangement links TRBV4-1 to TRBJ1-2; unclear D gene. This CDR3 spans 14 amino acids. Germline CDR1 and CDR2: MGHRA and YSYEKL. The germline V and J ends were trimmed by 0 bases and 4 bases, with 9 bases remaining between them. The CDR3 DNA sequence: TGCGCCAGCAGCCAAGATTTAGGACTCTATGGCTACACCTTC. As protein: CASSQDLGLYGYTF.

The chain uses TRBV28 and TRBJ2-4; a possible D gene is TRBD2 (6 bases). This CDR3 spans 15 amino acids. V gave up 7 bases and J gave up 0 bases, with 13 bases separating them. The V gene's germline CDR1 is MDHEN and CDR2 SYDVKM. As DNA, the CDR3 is TGTGCCAGCACGGGACTCCTCCTAGCCAAAAACATTCAGTACTTC. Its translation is CASTGLLLAKNIQYF.

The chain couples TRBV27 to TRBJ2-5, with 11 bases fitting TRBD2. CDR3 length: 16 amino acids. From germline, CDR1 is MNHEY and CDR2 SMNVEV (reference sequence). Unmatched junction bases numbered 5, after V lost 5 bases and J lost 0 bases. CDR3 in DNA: TGTGCCAGCAGTGGATCTAGCGGGGGGTACCAAGAGACCCAGTACTTC. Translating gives CASSGSSGGYQETQYF.

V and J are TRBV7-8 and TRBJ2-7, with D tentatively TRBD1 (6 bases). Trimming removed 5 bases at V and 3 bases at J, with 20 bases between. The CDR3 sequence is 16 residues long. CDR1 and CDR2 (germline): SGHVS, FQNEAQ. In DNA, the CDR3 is TGTGCCAGCAGCCTCCGGCAGGGCCACAGGGACTACGAGCAGTACTTC. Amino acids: CASSLRQGHRDYEQYF.

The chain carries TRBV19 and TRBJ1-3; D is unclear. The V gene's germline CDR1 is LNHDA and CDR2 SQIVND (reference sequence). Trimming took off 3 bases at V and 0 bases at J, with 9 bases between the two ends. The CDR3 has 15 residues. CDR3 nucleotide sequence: TGTGCCAGTAGTATGAACGGGGACTCTGGAAACACCATATATTTT. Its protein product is CASSMNGDSGNTIYF. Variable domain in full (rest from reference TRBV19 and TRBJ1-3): DGGITQSPKYLFRKEGQNVTLSCEQNLNHDAMYWYRQDPGQGLRLIYYSQIVNDFQKGDIAEGYSVSREKKESFPLTVTSAQKNPTAFYLCASSMNGDSGNTIYFGEGSWLTVV.

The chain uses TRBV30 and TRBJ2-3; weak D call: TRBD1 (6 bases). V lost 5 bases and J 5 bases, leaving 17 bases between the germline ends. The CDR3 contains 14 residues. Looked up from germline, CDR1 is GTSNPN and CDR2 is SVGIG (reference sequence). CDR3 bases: TGTGCCTGGGACGGGTCAGGGGCAATAGATACGCAGTATTTT. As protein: CAWDGSGAIDTQYF.

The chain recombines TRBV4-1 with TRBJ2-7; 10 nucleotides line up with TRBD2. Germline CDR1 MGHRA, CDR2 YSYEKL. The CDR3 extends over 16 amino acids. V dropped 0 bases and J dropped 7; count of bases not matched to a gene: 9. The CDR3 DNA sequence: TGCGCCAGCAGCCAAGAACCGGTCGGACTAGCGGTGGAGCAGTACTTC. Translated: CASSQEPVGLAVEQYF.

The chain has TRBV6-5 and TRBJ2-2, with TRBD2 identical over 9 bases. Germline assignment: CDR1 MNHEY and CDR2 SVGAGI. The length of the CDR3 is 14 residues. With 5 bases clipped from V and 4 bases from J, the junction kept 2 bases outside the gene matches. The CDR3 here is CASSMTSGTGELFF. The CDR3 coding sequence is TGTGCCAGCAGTATGACTAGCGGCACCGGGGAGCTGTTTTTT.

The CDR3 here is CASSLAVVSYEQYF. The CDR3, as DNA: TGTGCCAGCAGCTTAGCGGTAGTGTCCTACGAGCAGTACTTC. The V and J genes are TRBV7-9 and TRBJ2-7; no clear D gene. The germline V gene encodes CDR1 SEHNR and CDR2 FQNEAQ (reference sequence). V was pared by 0 bases and J by 1 base, with 7 bases between. The CDR3 has 14 residues.

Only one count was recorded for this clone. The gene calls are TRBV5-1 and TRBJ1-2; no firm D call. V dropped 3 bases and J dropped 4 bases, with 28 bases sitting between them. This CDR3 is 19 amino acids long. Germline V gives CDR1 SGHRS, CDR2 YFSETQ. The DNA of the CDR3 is TGCGCCAGCAGCTCGGCGGAGGGCGCAGACGACAACGCCTTCTATGGCTACACCTTC. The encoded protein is CASSSAEGADDNAFYGYTF.

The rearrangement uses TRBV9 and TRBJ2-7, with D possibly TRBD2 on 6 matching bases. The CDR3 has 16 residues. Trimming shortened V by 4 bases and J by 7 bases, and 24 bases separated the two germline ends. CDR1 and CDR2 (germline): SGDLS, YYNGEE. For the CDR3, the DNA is TGTGCCAGCAGCTTCACTGCCGGGACTCAGGGCGTGGAGCAGTACTTC. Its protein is CASSFTAGTQGVEQYF.

The CDR3 sequence is CASSPAVLATNEKLFF. DNA for the CDR3: TGTGCCAGCTCACCGGCCGTTCTGGCAACTAATGAAAAACTGTTTTTT. V gene TRBV18 combines with J gene TRBJ1-4, with D unresolved. Germline V gene sequence: CDR1 KGHSH, CDR2 LQKENI. The CDR3 has 16 residues. V was cut by 3 bases and J by 0 bases, with 11 bases left in between.